This T cell receptor beta chain was retrieved from a study of CD8 T cells in Susac syndrome (dated by TCRdb to 2018 to 2020). Study-wide context: Repertoire sequencing was used to test whether CD8+ T cell activation and differentiation in Susac syndrome was antigen driven. The clonality of the CD8+ T cell repertoire was compared across approximately 12 healthy donors, some 14 Susac syndrome patients and under 18 multiple sclerosis patients.

General findings and caveats noted by the study authors: The number of individuals in the TCR sequencing and HLA analysis was acknowledged as relatively small.

High-throughput TCR beta sequencing profiled peripheral blood CD8+ and CD4+ T cells from healthy donors, Susac syndrome patients and multiple sclerosis patients. The healthy donors served as controls matched for age and sex. Bulk CD8+ and CD4+ T cells were purified by magnetic negative isolation, whereas CD8+ TEMRA cells were enriched by FACS. Blood was drawn into EDTA tubes, processed within 24 hours, and PBMCs were isolated by density gradient centrifugation. PBMCs intended for TCR sequencing were frozen in liquid nitrogen and were later thawed in a 37 degrees C water bath. The sorted or isolated CD4+, CD8+ and CD8+ TEMRA cells reached a purity of at least 90%. About this clonotype: The target of this receptor is not known. Qualities for individual bases were not recorded, and no much larger clone is one base off.

Compared with germline, V lacks 3 bases and J lacks 6 bases; bases without a gene match: 13. Inclusive of the bounding cysteine and phenylalanine, the CDR3 is 16 residues long. Only the CDR3 region is kept as DNA, spanning 48 bases read in frame from base 1. Reading the germline V gene (reference sequence) gives CDR1 DFQATT and CDR2 SNEGSKA. RNA was extracted using the RNeasy kit, and roughly 0.5 to 1 microgram was reverse transcribed with random hexamers. The immunoSEQ multiplex PCR assay, which covers 54 Vbeta and 13 Jbeta segments, was used to amplify TCR beta CDR3 regions. Bias from PCR amplification was corrected by using a synthetic template baseline for primer optimization and for computational correction. Per the source publication's procedure: Reads were assigned to V, D and J genes according to IMGT and analyzed in immunoSEQ Analyzer, with only productive sequences retained. To calculate clonality, Shannon entropy was normalized by log2 of the number of productive unique sequences and then subtracted from one. For each patient and control, public and private clones were evaluated within the 100 most prevalent clones. Clones were defined as Susac-specific if absent from the healthy and MS cohorts, from around 1,100 published viral clones and from other ImmuneACCESS disease sequences. Using fastp trimming at Q25 and MiXCR clonotype assembly, TCRdb reanalyzed the public sequencing data and kept in-frame beta chains. When rows share a CDR3 protein, they turn into one entry using the most common DNA and genes. The V and J calls, along with clone size, are taken from TCRdb and not from the paper's own processing. The sample has more than 75,000 distinct CDR3 sequences on record, 94% of them singletons. About 0.3% of the sample is taken by the ten largest.

The material sequenced was CD8+ T cells from PBMCs. This receptor was taken from a human donor in good health. Recombination connected TRBV20-1 to TRBJ2-3, with 9 junctional bases fitting TRBD2. This receptor carries the CDR3 CSASVWREGILDTQYF. In nucleotides, the sequence is TGCAGTGCTAGCGTGTGGCGGGAGGGCATACTGGATACGCAGTATTTT.